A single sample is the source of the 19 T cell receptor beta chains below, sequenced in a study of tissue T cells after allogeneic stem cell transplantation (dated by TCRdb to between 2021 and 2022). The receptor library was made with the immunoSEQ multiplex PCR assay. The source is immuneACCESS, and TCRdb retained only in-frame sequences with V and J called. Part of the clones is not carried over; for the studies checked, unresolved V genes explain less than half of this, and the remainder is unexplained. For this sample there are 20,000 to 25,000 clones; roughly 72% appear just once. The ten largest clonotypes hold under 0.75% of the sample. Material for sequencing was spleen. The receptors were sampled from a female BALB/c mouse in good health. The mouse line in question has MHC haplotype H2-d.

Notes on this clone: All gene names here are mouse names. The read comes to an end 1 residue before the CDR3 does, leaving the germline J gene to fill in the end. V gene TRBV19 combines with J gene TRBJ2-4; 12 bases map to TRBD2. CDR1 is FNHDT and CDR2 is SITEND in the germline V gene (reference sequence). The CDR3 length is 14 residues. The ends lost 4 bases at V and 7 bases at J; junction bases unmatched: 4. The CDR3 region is CASSRLGGQDTLYF. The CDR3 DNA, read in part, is TGTGCCAGCAGTCGACTGGGGGGGCAGGACACCTTGTAC.

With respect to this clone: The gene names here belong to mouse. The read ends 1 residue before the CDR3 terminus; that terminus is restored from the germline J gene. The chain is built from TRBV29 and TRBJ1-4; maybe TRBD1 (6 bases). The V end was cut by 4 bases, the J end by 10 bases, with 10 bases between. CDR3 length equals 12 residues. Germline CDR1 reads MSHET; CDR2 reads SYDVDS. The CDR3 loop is CASSSQGGRLFF. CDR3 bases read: TGTGCTAGCAGTTCACAGGGAGGAAGATTATTT.

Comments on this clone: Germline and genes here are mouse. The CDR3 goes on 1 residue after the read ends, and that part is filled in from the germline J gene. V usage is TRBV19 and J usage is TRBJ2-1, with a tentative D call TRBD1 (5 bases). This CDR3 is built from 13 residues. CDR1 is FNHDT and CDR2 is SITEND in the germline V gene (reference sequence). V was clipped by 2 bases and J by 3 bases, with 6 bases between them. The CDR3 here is CASSIQGYAEQFF. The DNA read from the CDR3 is TGTGCCAGCAGTATCCAGGGCTATGCTGAGCAGTTC.

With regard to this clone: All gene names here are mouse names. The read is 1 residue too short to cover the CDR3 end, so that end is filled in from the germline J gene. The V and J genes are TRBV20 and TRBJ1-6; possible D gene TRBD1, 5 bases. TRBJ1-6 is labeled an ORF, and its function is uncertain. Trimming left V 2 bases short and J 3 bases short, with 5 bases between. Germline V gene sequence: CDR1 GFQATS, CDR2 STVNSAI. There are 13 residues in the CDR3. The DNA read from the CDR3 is TGTGGTGCTAGGCAGGGCTATAATTCGCCCCTCTAC. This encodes CGARQGYNSPLY. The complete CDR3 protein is CGARQGYNSPLYF.

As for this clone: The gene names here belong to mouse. Incomplete CDR3 DNA: TGTGCCAGCAGCCAGACTGGGGGGGCTAACCAAGACACCCAGTAC. Translating it yields CASSQTGGANQDTQY. The CDR3 as a whole reads CASSQTGGANQDTQYF. The V gene is TRBV4, the J gene TRBJ2-5; the match to TRBD2 covers 12 bases. The sequenced fragment ends 1 residue before the CDR3 boundary, so the rest is inferred from the germline J gene. CDR3 length: 16 amino acids. Germline assignment: CDR1 LGHDT and CDR2 YNNKQL (reference sequence). V was pared by 5 bases and J by 0 bases, with 3 bases of the junction left unmatched.

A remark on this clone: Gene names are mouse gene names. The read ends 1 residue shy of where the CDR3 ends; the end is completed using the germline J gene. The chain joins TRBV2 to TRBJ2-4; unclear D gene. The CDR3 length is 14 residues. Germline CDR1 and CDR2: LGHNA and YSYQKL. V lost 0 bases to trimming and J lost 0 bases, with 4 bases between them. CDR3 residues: CASSQDSSQNTLYF. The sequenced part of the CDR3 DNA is TGTGCCAGCAGCCAAGACAGTAGTCAAAACACCTTGTAC.

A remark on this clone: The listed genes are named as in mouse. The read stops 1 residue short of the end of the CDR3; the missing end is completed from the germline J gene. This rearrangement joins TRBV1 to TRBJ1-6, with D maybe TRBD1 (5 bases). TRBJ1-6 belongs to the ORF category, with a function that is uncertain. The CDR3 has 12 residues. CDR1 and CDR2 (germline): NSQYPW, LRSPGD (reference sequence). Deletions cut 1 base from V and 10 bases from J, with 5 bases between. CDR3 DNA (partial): TGCACCTGCAGTGCAGGGGGGTCGCCCCTCTAC. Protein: CTCSAGGSPLY. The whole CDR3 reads CTCSAGGSPLYF.

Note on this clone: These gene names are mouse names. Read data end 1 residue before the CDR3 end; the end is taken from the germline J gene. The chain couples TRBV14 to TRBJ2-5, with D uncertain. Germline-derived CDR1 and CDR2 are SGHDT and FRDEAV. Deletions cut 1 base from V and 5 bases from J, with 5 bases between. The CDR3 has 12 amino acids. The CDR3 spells CASSFTVDTQYF. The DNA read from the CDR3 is TGTGCCAGCAGTTTCACAGTAGACACCCAGTAC.

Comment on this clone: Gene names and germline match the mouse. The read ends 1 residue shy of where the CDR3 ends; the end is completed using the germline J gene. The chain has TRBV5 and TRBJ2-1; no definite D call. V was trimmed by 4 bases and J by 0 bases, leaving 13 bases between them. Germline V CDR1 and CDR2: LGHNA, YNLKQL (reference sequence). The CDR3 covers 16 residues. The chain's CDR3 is CASSPSTFYNYAEQFF. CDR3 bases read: TGTGCCAGCAGCCCATCGACATTTTATAACTATGCTGAGCAGTTC.

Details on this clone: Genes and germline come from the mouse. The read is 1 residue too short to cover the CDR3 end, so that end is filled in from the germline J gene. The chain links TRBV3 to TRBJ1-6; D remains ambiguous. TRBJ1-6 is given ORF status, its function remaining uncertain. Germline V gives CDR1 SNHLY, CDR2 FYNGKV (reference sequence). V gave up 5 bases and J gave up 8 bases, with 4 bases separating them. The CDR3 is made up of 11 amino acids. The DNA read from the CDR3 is TGTGCCAGCAGCCCGGATTCGCCCCTCTAC. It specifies CASSPDSPLY. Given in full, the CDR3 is CASSPDSPLYF.

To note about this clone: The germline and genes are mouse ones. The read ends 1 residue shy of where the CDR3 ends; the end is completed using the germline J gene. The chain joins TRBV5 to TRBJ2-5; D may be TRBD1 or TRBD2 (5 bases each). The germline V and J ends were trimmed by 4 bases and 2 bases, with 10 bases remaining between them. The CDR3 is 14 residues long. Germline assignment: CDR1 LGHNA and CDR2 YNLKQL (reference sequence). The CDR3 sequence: CASSPRGGQDTQYF. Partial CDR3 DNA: TGTGCCAGCAGCCCCCGCGGGGGCCAAGACACCCAGTAC.

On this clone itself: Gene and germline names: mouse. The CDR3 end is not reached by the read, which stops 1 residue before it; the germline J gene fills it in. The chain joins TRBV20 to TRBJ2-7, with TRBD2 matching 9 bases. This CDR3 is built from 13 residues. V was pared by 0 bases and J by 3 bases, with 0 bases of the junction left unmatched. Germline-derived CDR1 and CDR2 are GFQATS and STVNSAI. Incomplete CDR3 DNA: TGTGGTGCTAGGGAACTGGGGGGCTATGAACAGTAC. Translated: CGARELGGYEQY. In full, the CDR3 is CGARELGGYEQYF.

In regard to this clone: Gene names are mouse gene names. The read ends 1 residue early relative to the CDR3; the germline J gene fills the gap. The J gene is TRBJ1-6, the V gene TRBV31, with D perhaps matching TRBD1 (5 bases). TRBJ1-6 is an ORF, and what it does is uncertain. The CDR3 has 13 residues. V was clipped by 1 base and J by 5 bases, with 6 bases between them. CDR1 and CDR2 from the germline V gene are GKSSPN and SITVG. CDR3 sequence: CAWSPGHNSPLYF. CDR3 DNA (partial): TGTGCCTGGAGTCCGGGACATAATTCGCCCCTCTAC.

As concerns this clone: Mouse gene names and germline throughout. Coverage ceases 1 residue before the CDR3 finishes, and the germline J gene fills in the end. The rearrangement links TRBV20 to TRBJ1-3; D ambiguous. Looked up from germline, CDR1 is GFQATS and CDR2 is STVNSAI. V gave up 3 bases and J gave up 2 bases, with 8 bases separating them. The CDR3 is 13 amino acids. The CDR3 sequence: CGAREAAGNTLYF. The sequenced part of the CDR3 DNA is TGTGGTGCTAGAGAGGCAGCTGGAAATACGCTCTAT.

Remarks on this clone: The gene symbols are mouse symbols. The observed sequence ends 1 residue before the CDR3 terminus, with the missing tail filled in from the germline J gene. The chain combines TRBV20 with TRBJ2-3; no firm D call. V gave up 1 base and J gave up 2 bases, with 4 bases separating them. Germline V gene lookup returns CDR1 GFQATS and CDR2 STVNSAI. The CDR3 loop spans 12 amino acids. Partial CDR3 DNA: TGTGGTGCTAGGGGAGTTGCAGAAACGCTGTAT. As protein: CGARGVAETLY. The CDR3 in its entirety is CGARGVAETLYF.

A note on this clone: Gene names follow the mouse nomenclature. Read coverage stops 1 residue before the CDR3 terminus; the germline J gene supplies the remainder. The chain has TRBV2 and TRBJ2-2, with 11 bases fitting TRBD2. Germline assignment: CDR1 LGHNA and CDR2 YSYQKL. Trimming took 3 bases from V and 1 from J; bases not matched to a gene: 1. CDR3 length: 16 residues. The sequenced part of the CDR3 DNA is TGTGCCAGCAGCCATGGGACTGGGGGAAACACCGGGCAGCTCTAC. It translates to CASSHGTGGNTGQLY. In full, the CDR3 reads CASSHGTGGNTGQLYF.

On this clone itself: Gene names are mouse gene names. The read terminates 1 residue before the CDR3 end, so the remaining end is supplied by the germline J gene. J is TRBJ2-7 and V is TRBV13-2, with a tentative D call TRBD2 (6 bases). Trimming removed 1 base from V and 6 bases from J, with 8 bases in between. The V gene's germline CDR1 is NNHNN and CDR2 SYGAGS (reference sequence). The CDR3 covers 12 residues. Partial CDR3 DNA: TGTGCCAGCGGTGATTTGGGGGTTGAACAGTAC. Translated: CASGDLGVEQY. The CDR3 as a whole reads CASGDLGVEQYF.

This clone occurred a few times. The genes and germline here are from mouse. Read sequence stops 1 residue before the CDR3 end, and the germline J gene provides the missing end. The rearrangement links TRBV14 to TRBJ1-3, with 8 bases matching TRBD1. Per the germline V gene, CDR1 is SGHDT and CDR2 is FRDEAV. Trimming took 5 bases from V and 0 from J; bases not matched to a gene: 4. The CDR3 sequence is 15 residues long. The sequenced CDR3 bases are TGTGCCAGCAGAAGGACAGGGACTTCTGGAAATACGCTCTAT. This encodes CASRRTGTSGNTLY. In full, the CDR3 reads CASRRTGTSGNTLYF.

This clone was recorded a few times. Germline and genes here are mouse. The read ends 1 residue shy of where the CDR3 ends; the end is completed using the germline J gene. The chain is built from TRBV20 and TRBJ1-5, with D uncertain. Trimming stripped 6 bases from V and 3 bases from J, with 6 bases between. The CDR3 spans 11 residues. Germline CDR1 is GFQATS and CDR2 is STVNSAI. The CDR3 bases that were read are TGTGGTGCGACACCCAACCAGGCTCCGCTT. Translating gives CGATPNQAPL. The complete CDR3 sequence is CGATPNQAPLF.